The clone carrying this T cell receptor (beta chain) was seen at least ten times. Its antigen is unknown. The ends were cut back, 1 base at V and 3 bases at J, with 13 bases in the middle. In germline, CDR1 is SGHTA, CDR2 FQGNSA. This CDR3 has 15 residues. This sample stems from a study of CD8 T cells in ankylosing spondylitis. Via MiXCR, TCRdb re-called the 5' RACE reads, giving one row per CDR3 protein. Among about 540,000 distinct CDR3 sequences listed, about an eighth were seen once. Study results and limitations: One TCR beta motif, made up of roughly eight highly homologous variants, appeared characteristic of ankylosing spondylitis blood.

This sequence originates from a male donor with ankylosing spondylitis. The genes are TRBV7-2 and TRBJ2-7, with D perhaps matching TRBD2 (6 bases). Sequenced: blood, either unsorted or a sorted T cell fraction (not recorded which). For the CDR3, the DNA is TGTGCCAGCAGCTTAGTGCCGGGACTTTACTACGAGCAGTACTTC. It is translated as CASSLVPGLYYEQYF.